This T cell receptor (beta chain) originates from a study of response to subunit inactivated influenza vaccine. Study-wide findings and caveats: The authors suggested that few new T cells are recruited per seasonal influenza vaccination.

With regard to this clonotype: Its antigen is unknown.

The CDR3 contains 14 residues. After removal of 6 bases from V and 4 bases from J, the junction contained 12 bases not matched to a gene. Germline CDR1 DFQATT, CDR2 SNEGSKA (reference sequence). TCRdb re-called the RT-PCR reads through MiXCR, storing one row per CDR3 protein. This sample has approximately 500,000 distinct CDR3 sequences; 10% to 15% occur once, and the top ten carry around 12%. This sequence originates from a man aged 45-60 years who received an inactivated influenza vaccine. V and J are TRBV20-1 and TRBJ2-7; 7 positions match TRBD1. The material was PBMCs from blood, obtained 40 to 50 days after vaccination. The DNA for the CDR3 is TGCAGTGCCCGACCCTACAAACAGGGGTACGAGCAGTACTTC. Amino acid sequence: CSARPYKQGYEQYF.